These 30 T cell receptor beta chains were sequenced from one sample in a study of OX40 agonist ivuxolimab in advanced cancers. TCRdb keeps only in-frame clones here, not all; method: immunoSEQ multiplex PCR. The profile shows approximately 74,000 clones, more than 75% of them singletons. The material sequenced was CD4+ or CD8+ T cells sorted from blood, taken in a trial of the OX40 agonist ivuxolimab. The receptors were gathered from an adult with an advanced solid tumor such as melanoma, head and neck, liver or kidney cancer.

This clone came up once. With a much larger clone just one base away, this may be a read error. V and J are TRBV6-5 and TRBJ1-2; a possible D gene is TRBD1 (5 bases). V dropped 6 bases and J dropped 7 bases, with 12 bases sitting between them. The length of the CDR3 is 12 residues. Germline CDR1 reads MNHEY; CDR2 reads SVGAGI. The CDR3 DNA reads as TGTGCCAGCAGCCGACACGGGGGTGGCTACACCTTC. Its translation is CASSRHGGGYTF.

This chain joins TRBV6-6 and TRBJ1-3; 9 bases are shared with TRBD1. V lost 2 bases to trimming and J lost 2 bases; unmatched junction nucleotides: 4. CDR3 length: 16 amino acids. Germline V gene sequence: CDR1 MNHNY, CDR2 SVGAGI (reference sequence). The CDR3 DNA follows: TGTGCCAGCAGTTACGGGACAGGGTTGGCTGGAAACACCATATATTTT. Protein product: CASSYGTGLAGNTIYF.

The rearrangement uses TRBV11-2 and TRBJ2-5, with D perhaps matching TRBD1 or TRBD2 (7 bases each). The germline V and J ends were trimmed by 5 bases and 7 bases, with 20 bases remaining between them. The CDR3 spans 15 residues. CDR1 is SGHAT and CDR2 is FQNNGV in the germline V gene. The CDR3 region is CASSIQRDSLGTQYF. CDR3 nucleotides: TGTGCCAGCAGCATCCAGCGGGACAGCCTCGGGACCCAGTACTTC.

The chain uses TRBV19 and TRBJ2-5; 9 bases align to TRBD2. The V gene's germline CDR1 is LNHDA and CDR2 SQIVND (reference sequence). The junction had 11 bases not matched to a gene; V was cut back by 5 bases and J by 4 bases. This CDR3 spans 16 amino acids. As DNA, the CDR3 is TGTGCCAGTAGTCTACTTACAGCGGGAGGCCCAGAGACCCAGTACTTC. This encodes CASSLLTAGGPETQYF.

This chain joins TRBV7-2 and TRBJ2-1; 8 nucleotides line up with TRBD1. The V segment lost 3 bases and the J segment 0 bases; nucleotides outside the gene matches: 4. CDR1 and CDR2 from the germline V gene are SGHTA and FQGNSA. The CDR3 consists of 16 residues. CDR3 DNA sequence: TGTGCCAGCAGCTTGTCAGGGGGCAGCTCCTACAATGAGCAGTTCTTC. Residues: CASSLSGGSSYNEQFF.

The CDR3 reads CASSPWIQETQYF. DNA of the CDR3: TGTGCCAGCAGCCCGTGGATCCAAGAGACCCAGTACTTC. The chain joins TRBV5-6 to TRBJ2-5; D is unclear. Trimming took off 4 bases at V and 1 base at J, with 8 bases between the two ends. Germline values: CDR1 SGHDT, CDR2 YYEEEE. This CDR3 is 13 amino acids long.

The chain uses TRBV18 and TRBJ2-4; D is unresolved. The germline CDR1 and CDR2 sequences are KGHSH and LQKENI. The V end was cut by 6 bases, the J end by 4 bases, with 10 bases between. CDR3 size: 13 residues. The CDR3 coding sequence is TGTGCCAGCTCCGCAGACCAAAAAAACATTCAGTACTTC. Its translation is CASSADQKNIQYF. Together with reference TRBV18 and TRBJ2-4, the CDR3 gives the full variable domain: NAGVMQNPRHLVRRRGQEARLRCSPMKGHSHVYWYRQLPEEGLKFMVYLQKENIIDESGMPKERFSAEFPKEGPSILRIQQVVRGDSAAYFCASSADQKNIQYFGAGTRLSVL.

The chain couples TRBV28 to TRBJ2-7; D is unclear. V lost 1 base to trimming and J lost 6 bases, with 10 bases between them. This CDR3 spans 13 amino acids. The germline CDR1 and CDR2 sequences are MDHEN and SYDVKM. The CDR3 reads CASSLSPSGEQYF. CDR3 nucleotide sequence: TGTGCCAGCAGTTTATCCCCGAGTGGCGAGCAGTACTTC. The whole variable domain, filled in from reference TRBV28 and TRBJ2-7, reads DVKVTQSSRYLVKRTGEKVFLECVQDMDHENMFWYRQDPGLGLRLIYFSYDVKMKEKGDIPEGYSVSREKKERFSLILESASTNQTSMYLCASSLSPSGEQYFGPGTRLTVT.

Here the CDR3 DNA reads TGTGCCAGCAGCTCGCTAAACAGGGAAGGAGCTTTCTTT. It encodes CASSSLNREGAFF. The gene calls are TRBV11-1 and TRBJ1-1; D may be TRBD1 (6 bases). V was pared by 4 bases and J by 10 bases, with 16 bases between. CDR3 size: 13 residues. The germline gives CDR1 SGHAT, CDR2 FQDESV (reference sequence).

CDR3 region: CASSPADPSQETQYF. CDR3 DNA sequence: TGTGCCAGCTCACCGGCAGATCCGTCCCAAGAGACCCAGTACTTC. The V gene is TRBV18, the J gene TRBJ2-5; D unresolved. V was pared by 3 bases and J by 1 base, with 12 bases between. Germline assignment: CDR1 KGHSH and CDR2 LQKENI. CDR3 length: 15 residues.

The chain is built from TRBV27 and TRBJ2-3, with TRBD2 as a possible D gene (6 bases). Germline V CDR1 and CDR2: MNHEY, SMNVEV (reference sequence). Trimming removed 2 bases from V and 1 base from J, with 7 bases in between. The CDR3 contains 14 residues. DNA for the CDR3: TGTGCCAGCAGTTTACAGCGGGGCACAGATACGCAGTATTTT. This translates into CASSLQRGTDTQYF.

The chain uses TRBV6-5 and TRBJ1-1; weak D call: TRBD1 (6 bases). Germline V gene sequence: CDR1 MNHEY, CDR2 SVGAGI. The CDR3 totals 16 residues. V was trimmed by 2 bases and J by 5 bases, leaving 18 bases between them. CDR3: CASSYLEGHRGTEAFF. CDR3 DNA: TGTGCCAGCAGTTACCTTGAGGGACATCGAGGGACTGAAGCTTTCTTT.

The V call is TRBV7-9, the J call TRBJ1-1; TRBD1 matches 9 bases. Germline CDR1 and CDR2: SEHNR and FQNEAQ (reference sequence). With 5 bases clipped from V and 11 bases from J, the junction kept 6 bases outside the gene matches. The length of the CDR3 is 12 residues. CDR3 nucleotide sequence: TGTGCCAGCAGCCCGGAGGACAGGGGCGCTTTCTTT. The encoded protein is CASSPEDRGAFF.

The chain employs TRBV7-8 and TRBJ1-6; D may be TRBD1 (5 bases). Germline values: CDR1 SGHVS, CDR2 FQNEAQ. The CDR3 has 14 residues. V dropped 4 bases and J dropped 10 bases, with 14 bases sitting between them. DNA for the CDR3: TGTGCCAGCAGCTGGGGGGGTGGGTACTCACCCCTCCACTTT. Translated: CASSWGGGYSPLHF. Full variable domain (outside the CDR3, taken from reference TRBV7-8 and TRBJ1-6): GAGVSQSPRYKVAKRGQDVALRCDPISGHVSLFWYQQALGQGPEFLTYFQNEAQLDKSGLPSDRFFAERPEGSVSTLKIQRTQQEDSAVYLCASSWGGGYSPLHFGNGTRLTVT.

The rearrangement joins TRBV28 to TRBJ1-5; TRBD1 aligns across 7 bases. The CDR3 is 15 residues long. Germline CDR1 and CDR2: MDHEN and SYDVKM. V lost 7 bases and J lost 0; bases outside the gene matches: 6. The CDR3, as DNA: TGTGCCAGCACACAGGGGCAATATAGCAATCAGCCCCAGCATTTT. It codes for CASTQGQYSNQPQHF.

This clone was counted a few times. The V call is TRBV9, the J call TRBJ1-3; weak D call: TRBD1 (6 bases). V gave up 6 bases and J gave up 0 bases, with 13 bases separating them. The CDR3 spans 15 residues. Per germline, CDR1 SGDLS and CDR2 YYNGEE. CDR3 sequence reads: CASTRGGASGNTIYF. In DNA, the CDR3 is TGTGCCAGCACACGCGGGGGGGCCTCTGGAAACACCATATATTTT.

The genes are TRBV5-1 and TRBJ1-4, with D possibly matching TRBD1 (6 bases). There are 15 residues in the CDR3. Per germline, CDR1 SGHRS and CDR2 YFSETQ. V lost 3 bases, J lost 6 bases, and 15 bases lay in between. CDR3 DNA sequence: TGCGCCAGCAGCTGGGGGGCCGGGGGGCATGAAAAACTGTTTTTT. Translated, it gives CASSWGAGGHEKLFF.

This rearrangement joins TRBV5-4 to TRBJ2-7; TRBD2 agrees at 13 bases. V shed 4 bases, J shed 4 bases, and the junction held 2 bases outside the gene matches. The germline CDR1 and CDR2 sequences are SGHNT and YYREEE (reference sequence). The CDR3 is 14 amino acids. CDR3 sequence reads: CASSPGLAGYEQYF. CDR3 DNA sequence: TGTGCCAGCAGCCCGGGACTAGCGGGGTACGAGCAGTACTTC.

The V call is TRBV10-3, the J call TRBJ2-1; TRBD1 or TRBD2 may be the D gene (6 bases each). The CDR3 length is 18 residues. Germline loops: CDR1 ENHRY, CDR2 SYGVKD. The V end lost 5 bases, the J end lost 0 bases, and 20 bases lay between the germline ends. CDR3 nucleotide sequence: TGTGCCATCAGTTCAGGGGAATTTAGCGGTAGCTCCTACAATGAGCAGTTCTTC. Translated, it gives CAISSGEFSGSSYNEQFF.

The rearrangement links TRBV20-1 to TRBJ2-5; D is unclear. The CDR3 length is 10 residues. Germline V gives CDR1 DFQATT, CDR2 SNEGSKA (reference sequence). V lost 6 bases and J 5 bases, leaving 7 bases between the germline ends. CDR3 nucleotide sequence: TGCAGTGCCAATGGGGAGACCCAGTACTTC. This sequence encodes CSANGETQYF.

DNA of the CDR3: TGTGCCAGCAGGCCGGGACAGGGGACAAATGAGCAGTTCTTC. Translated, it gives CASRPGQGTNEQFF. The chain employs TRBV6-6 and TRBJ2-1; 10 bases agree with TRBD1. CDR3 length: 14 amino acids. The V and J ends lost 6 bases and 7 bases, in that order; junction bases with no gene match: 6. Per germline, CDR1 MNHNY and CDR2 SVGAGI (reference sequence).

V usage is TRBV11-3 and J usage is TRBJ2-1; D is possibly TRBD1 (5 bases). The CDR3 runs 14 residues. V shed 6 bases and J shed 8 bases, with 17 bases lying between them. Germline assignment: CDR1 SGHNT and CDR2 YENEEA. The CDR3 nucleotides read TGTGCCAGCAGTCGGATCGGTGTAGGGGATGAGCAGTTCTTC. This gives the protein CASSRIGVGDEQFF.

The chain recombines TRBV18 with TRBJ2-1, with 8 bases identical to TRBD2. Germline CDR1 and CDR2: KGHSH and LQKENI. With V trimmed by 6 bases and J by 0 bases, 16 bases remained unmatched. The CDR3 loop spans 19 amino acids. The CDR3 sequence: CASSPNLMREDSSYNEQFF. The CDR3 bases are TGTGCCAGCTCGCCCAACCTAATGCGGGAGGATAGCTCCTACAATGAGCAGTTCTTC.

The rearrangement links TRBV5-1 to TRBJ2-1; a weak D match, TRBD2 (6 bases). The CDR3 contains 13 residues. Germline V gene data show CDR1 as SGHRS and CDR2 as YFSETQ. V was shortened by 2 bases and J by 8 bases, with 11 bases between the two germline ends. The CDR3 nucleotides read TGCGCCAGCAGCTTTTCAAGCGGGCATGAGCAGTTCTTC. Protein product: CASSFSSGHEQFF.

The CDR3 nucleotides read TGTGCCAGCAGTGAAGCGCGGGATACGCAGTATTTT. Amino acid sequence: CASSEARDTQYF. The chain links TRBV2 to TRBJ2-3; the D is unclear. The CDR3 is 12 residues long. Trimming took 0 bases from V and 6 from J, leaving 4 bases between them. Per germline, CDR1 SNHLY and CDR2 FYNNEI.

CDR3 protein: CASSLSGSLGDIQYF. DNA of the CDR3: TGTGCCAGCAGTTTATCGGGCAGCCTGGGGGACATTCAGTACTTC. The chain is built from TRBV28 and TRBJ2-4, with D perhaps TRBD1 or TRBD2 (5 bases each). The CDR3 totals 15 residues. V was shortened by 1 base and J by 8 bases, with 15 bases between the two germline ends. Germline CDR1 MDHEN, CDR2 SYDVKM. Full variable domain (remainder filled in from reference TRBV28 and TRBJ2-4): DVKVTQSSRYLVKRTGEKVFLECVQDMDHENMFWYRQDPGLGLRLIYFSYDVKMKEKGDIPEGYSVSREKKERFSLILESASTNQTSMYLCASSLSGSLGDIQYFGAGTRLSVL.

The chain uses TRBV5-1 and TRBJ2-5, with D hard to call. Looked up from germline, CDR1 is SGHRS and CDR2 is YFSETQ. The CDR3 is made up of 14 amino acids. The germline V and J ends were trimmed by 0 bases and 1 base, with 7 bases remaining between them. In nucleotides, the CDR3 is TGCGCCAGCAGCTTGGCCAGGACCCAAGAGACCCAGTACTTC. Encoded protein: CASSLARTQETQYF.

The J gene is TRBJ1-4, the V gene TRBV2; no firm D call. This CDR3 has 14 residues. The germline gives CDR1 SNHLY, CDR2 FYNNEI. V lost 6 bases and J lost 0, with 8 bases in between. The CDR3 spells CASRLTTTNEKLFF. The CDR3 DNA reads TGTGCCAGCAGACTGACAACAACTAATGAAAAACTGTTTTTT.

The V call is TRBV28, the J call TRBJ1-5; D unclear. The V end was cut by 4 bases, the J end by 0 bases, with 10 bases between. Germline CDR1 and CDR2: MDHEN and SYDVKM. CDR3 length equals 15 residues. CDR3 bases: TGTGCCAGCAGTTCCAGTCTCGGTAGCAATCAGCCCCAGCATTTT. Translated: CASSSSLGSNQPQHF.

The chain employs TRBV6-6 and TRBJ2-5, with 7 bases matching TRBD1. Germline values: CDR1 MNHNY, CDR2 SVGAGI (reference sequence). The ends lost 6 bases at V and 4 bases at J; junction bases unmatched: 5. This CDR3 region has 13 residues. The CDR3 here is CASRPNRGETQYF. CDR3 nucleotide sequence: TGTGCCAGCAGGCCTAACAGGGGAGAGACCCAGTACTTC.